The rows below give T cell receptor beta chains drawn from one sample of a study of blood T cells in healthy people across ages. TCRdb processed the 5' RACE reads anew with MiXCR; each CDR3 protein has one entry. The repertoire holds over a million distinct CDR3 sequences, with approximately 63% as singletons. Sequenced: blood. These receptors were obtained from a man between 18 and 35 years old in good health. CDR3s leave out the opening cysteine and the closing phenylalanine or tryptophan. Size tells how often a clone was seen (once, few, many) or the class of an expanded clone, and some rows leave it out.

size | V | CDR3
. | TRBV11-2 | ASRSTGADSYEQY
. | TRBV29-1 | SVEAPHVNLTDTQY
. | TRBV4-1 | ATREDYASYNEQF
. | TRBV10-2 | ASREMGLADSTDTQY
few | TRBV6-5 | ASRPDRGPREQY
. | TRBV3-1 | ASSPSFSGEMSQY
. | TRBV7-6 | ASSLDRSFQSYT
. | TRBV29-1 | SEDRDGKATCTEAF
. | TRBV6-2/TRBV6-3 | ASSYGPTISDTQY
once | TRBV20-1 | SADRGLHEQY
many | TRBV4-3 | ASSQGTRNKVWDSYNEQF
. | TRBV28 | ASKSDTTDTQY
. | TRBV4-3 | ASSPDRRIGSPLH
. | TRBV6-1 | ASSRTSGGYSYNEQF
. | TRBV6-2/TRBV6-3 | ASNTGTRYNEQF
. | TRBV18 | ASSLRTDGYT
. | TRBV7-2 | ASSPGLAGSEQY
. | TRBV27 | ASREGFAETQY
once | TRBV6-2/TRBV6-3 | ASRNSYYEQY
. | TRBV5-1 | ASSFSATSATDTQY
. | TRBV4-2 | ASSQAGTVYLNEQF
. | TRBV15 | ATSRVGSYEQY
few | TRBV11-2 | ASTLTTRTRNEQF
. | TRBV6-1 | ASSLLRSSGRYNEQF
. | TRBV4-2 | ASSQRGRIRGYT
. | TRBV7-2 | ASSPGGGVTKTQY
few | TRBV5-1 | ASSRGDLDEQY
. | TRBV13 | ASSLRGLASDTQY
. | TRBV24-1 | ATSATIGTGPESSGANVLT
. | TRBV5-5 | ASSSDPRDWLNIQY
. | TRBV20-1 | SARGLAGVGNEQF
many | TRBV7-8 | ASSPPREDTQY
few | TRBV20-1 | SASGVGQGTLNTEAF
once | TRBV24-1 | ATSVNRGPQETQY
. | TRBV4-1 | ASTPGTTSYNEQF
. | TRBV7-2 | ASSPGHHGGEKLF
once | TRBV20-1 | SAKLAVQETQY
. | TRBV4-1 | ASTPSRGGREAQY
few | TRBV7-6 | ASTRDHYGYT
. | TRBV5-1 | ASSGGTSSIVDEQF
. | TRBV20-1 | SARDRLPGNVLT
. | TRBV6-6 | ASSSYLRDSTDTQY
. | TRBV11-2 | ASSLEGLAAYTEQF
. | TRBV20-1 | SEGRGLAGGHNPEQY
. | TRBV12-3/TRBV12-4 | ASSLSSANYGYT
. | TRBV14 | ASSHPKGGKGYT
. | TRBV20-1 | SAEGRGTFTDTQY
. | TRBV30 | AWSRGSLSGNTIY
. | TRBV7-9 | ASSGGAGMAEAF
once | TRBV12-3/TRBV12-4 | ASSFAGYT
. | TRBV29-1 | SVGHGPQRETQY
. | TRBV29-1 | SVEDRSGILDTQY
. | TRBV25-1 | ASSNSDSPGDYGYT
few | TRBV29-1 | SVASGAIVTNEQF
. | TRBV4-1 | ASSQDGRGNSPLH
. | TRBV6-2/TRBV6-3 | ASKEPNQPQH
few | TRBV29-1 | SVETVQETQY
few | TRBV15 | ATSRTGTSGTDTQY
. | TRBV30 | AWSLGLEGNEQY